The 2 T cell receptor beta chains below come from one sample, sequenced in a study of breast tumors, draining lymph nodes, adjacent tissues. From the multiplex PCR reads, TCRdb called clonotypes with MiXCR, one entry per CDR3 protein. The sample includes about 170,000 distinct CDR3 sequences, approximately 30% of them seen just once. Axillary draining lymph nodes of breast cancer patients supplied the node samples. The material sequenced was axillary lymph node tissue. The receptors were sampled from a female donor with breast cancer. Some clones in this sample may be carry-over from other donors' samples.

The chain links TRBV30 to TRBJ1-3, with D unresolved. Trimming left V 1 base short and J 4 bases short, with 8 bases between. This CDR3 has 13 residues. Germline CDR1 and CDR2: GTSNPN and SVGIG (reference sequence). The CDR3 DNA reads as TGTGCCTGGAGTGAGGTGGGGGGAAACACCATATATTTT. This codes for CAWSEVGGNTIYF.

This clonotype has at least ten counts. The DNA of the CDR3 is TGTGCCAGCAGCCAAGGACCGGGAGGAGACCGCACAGATACGCAGTATTTT. Translation gives CASSQGPGGDRTDTQYF. The chain recombines TRBV3-1 with TRBJ2-3, with TRBD2 identical over 7 bases. Germline CDR1 LGHDT, CDR2 YNNKEL (reference sequence). After removal of 1 base from V and 1 base from J, the junction contained 8 bases not matched to a gene. The CDR3 totals 17 residues.